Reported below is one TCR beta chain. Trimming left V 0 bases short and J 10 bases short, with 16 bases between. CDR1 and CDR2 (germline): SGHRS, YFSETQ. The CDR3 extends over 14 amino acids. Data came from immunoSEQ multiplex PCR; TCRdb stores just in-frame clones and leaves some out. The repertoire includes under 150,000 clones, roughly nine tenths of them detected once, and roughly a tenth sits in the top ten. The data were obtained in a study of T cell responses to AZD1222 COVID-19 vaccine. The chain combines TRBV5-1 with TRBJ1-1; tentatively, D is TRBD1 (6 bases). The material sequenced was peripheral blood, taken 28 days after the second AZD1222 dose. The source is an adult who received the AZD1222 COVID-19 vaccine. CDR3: CASSLGGGTEGAFF. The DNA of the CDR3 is TGCGCCAGCAGCTTGGGAGGGGGGACGGAGGGAGCTTTCTTT. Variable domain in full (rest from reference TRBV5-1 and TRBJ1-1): KAGVTQTPRYLIKTRGQQVTLSCSPISGHRSVSWYQQTPGQGLQFLFEYFSETQRNKGNFPGRFSGRQFSNSRSEMNVSTLELGDSALYLCASSLGGGTEGAFFGQGTRLTVV.